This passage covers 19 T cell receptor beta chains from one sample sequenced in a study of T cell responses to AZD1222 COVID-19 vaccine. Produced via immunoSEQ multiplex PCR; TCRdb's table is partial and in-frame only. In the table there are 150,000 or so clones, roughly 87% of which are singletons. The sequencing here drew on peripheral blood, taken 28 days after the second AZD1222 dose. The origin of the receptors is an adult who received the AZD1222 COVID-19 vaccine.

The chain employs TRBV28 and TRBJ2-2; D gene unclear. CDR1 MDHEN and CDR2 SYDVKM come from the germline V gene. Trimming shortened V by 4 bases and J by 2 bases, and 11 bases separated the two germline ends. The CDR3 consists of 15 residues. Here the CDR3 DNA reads TGTGCCAGCAGTTCCAAACGTCACAACACCGGGGAGCTGTTTTTT. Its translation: CASSSKRHNTGELFF.

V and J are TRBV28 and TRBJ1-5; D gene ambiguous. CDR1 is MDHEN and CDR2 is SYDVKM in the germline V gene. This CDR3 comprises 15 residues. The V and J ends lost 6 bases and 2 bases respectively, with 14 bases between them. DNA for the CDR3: TGTGCCAGCAGCCAAGACGGGAGAGGCAATCAGCCCCAGCATTTT. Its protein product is CASSQDGRGNQPQHF.

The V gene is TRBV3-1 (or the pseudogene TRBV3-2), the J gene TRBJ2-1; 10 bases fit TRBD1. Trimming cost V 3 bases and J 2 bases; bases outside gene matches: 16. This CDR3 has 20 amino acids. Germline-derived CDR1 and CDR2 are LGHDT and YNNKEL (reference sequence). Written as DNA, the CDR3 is TGTGCCAGCAGCCACTGGACCTCGGGACAGGGGTTGGGGGCCTACAATGAGCAGTTCTTC. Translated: CASSHWTSGQGLGAYNEQFF.

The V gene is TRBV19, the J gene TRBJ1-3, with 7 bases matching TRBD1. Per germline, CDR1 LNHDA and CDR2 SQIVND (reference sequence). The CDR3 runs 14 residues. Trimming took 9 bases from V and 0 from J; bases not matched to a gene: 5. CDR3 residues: CASRDRLSGNTIYF. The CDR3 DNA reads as TGTGCCAGCCGGGACAGACTCTCTGGAAACACCATATATTTT.

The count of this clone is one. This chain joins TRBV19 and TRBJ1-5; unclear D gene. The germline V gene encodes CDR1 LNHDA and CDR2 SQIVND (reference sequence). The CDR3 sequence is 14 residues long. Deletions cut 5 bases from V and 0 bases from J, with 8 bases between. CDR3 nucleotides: TGTGCCAGTAGTCGGCTAGGTAGCAATCAGCCCCAGCATTTT. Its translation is CASSRLGSNQPQHF. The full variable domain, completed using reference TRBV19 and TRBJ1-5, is DGGITQSPKYLFRKEGQNVTLSCEQNLNHDAMYWYRQDPGQGLRLIYYSQIVNDFQKGDIAEGYSVSREKKESFPLTVTSAQKNPTAFYLCASSRLGSNQPQHFGDGTRLSIL.

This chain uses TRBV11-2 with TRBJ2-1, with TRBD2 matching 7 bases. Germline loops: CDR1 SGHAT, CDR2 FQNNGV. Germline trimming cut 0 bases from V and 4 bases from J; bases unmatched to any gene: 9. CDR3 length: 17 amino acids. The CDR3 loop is CASSLDLRGRVYNEQFF. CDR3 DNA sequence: TGTGCCAGCAGCTTAGATCTGCGGGGGAGGGTATACAATGAGCAGTTCTTC.

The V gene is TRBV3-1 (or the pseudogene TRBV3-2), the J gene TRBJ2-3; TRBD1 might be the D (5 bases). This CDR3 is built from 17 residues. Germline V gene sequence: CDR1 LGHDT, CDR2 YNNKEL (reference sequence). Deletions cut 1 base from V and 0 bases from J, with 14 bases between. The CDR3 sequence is CASSQVLGASSTDTQYF. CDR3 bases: TGTGCCAGCAGCCAAGTTCTAGGGGCGTCTAGCACAGATACGCAGTATTTT.

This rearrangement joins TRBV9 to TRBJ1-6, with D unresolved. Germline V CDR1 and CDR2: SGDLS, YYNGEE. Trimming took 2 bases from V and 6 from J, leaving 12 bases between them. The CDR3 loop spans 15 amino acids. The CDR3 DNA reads TGTGCCAGCAGCGTTGACATTGAGCCTAATTCACCCCTCCACTTT. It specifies CASSVDIEPNSPLHF. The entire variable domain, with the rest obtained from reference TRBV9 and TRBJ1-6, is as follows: DSGVTQTPKHLITATGQRVTLRCSPRSGDLSVYWYQQSLDQGLQFLIQYYNGEERAKGNILERFSAQQFPDLHSELNLSSLELGDSALYFCASSVDIEPNSPLHFGNGTRLTVT.

DNA for the CDR3: TGTGCCAGTAGTCCCGACAGGGGAGGAAATGAAAAACTGTTTTTT. Its protein product is CASSPDRGGNEKLFF. V gene TRBV19 combines with J gene TRBJ1-4; 8 nucleotides agree with TRBD1. Looked up from germline, CDR1 is LNHDA and CDR2 is SQIVND (reference sequence). Germline trimming cut 5 bases from V and 5 bases from J; bases unmatched to any gene: 7. CDR3 length: 15 residues. Full variable domain (remainder filled in from reference TRBV19 and TRBJ1-4): DGGITQSPKYLFRKEGQNVTLSCEQNLNHDAMYWYRQDPGQGLRLIYYSQIVNDFQKGDIAEGYSVSREKKESFPLTVTSAQKNPTAFYLCASSPDRGGNEKLFFGSGTQLSVL.

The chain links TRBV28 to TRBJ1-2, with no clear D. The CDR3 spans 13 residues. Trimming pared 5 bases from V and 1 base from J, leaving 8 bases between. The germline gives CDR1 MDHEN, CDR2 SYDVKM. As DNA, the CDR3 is TGTGCCAGCAGTCCCCCCGTTAACTATGGCTACACCTTC. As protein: CASSPPVNYGYTF.

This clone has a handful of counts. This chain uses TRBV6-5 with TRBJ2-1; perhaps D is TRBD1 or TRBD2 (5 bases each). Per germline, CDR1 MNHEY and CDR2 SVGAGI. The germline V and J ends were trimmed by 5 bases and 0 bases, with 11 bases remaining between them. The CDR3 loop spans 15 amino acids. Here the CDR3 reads CASSRDQSSYNEQFF. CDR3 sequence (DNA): TGTGCCAGCAGTCGGGACCAAAGCTCCTACAATGAGCAGTTCTTC.

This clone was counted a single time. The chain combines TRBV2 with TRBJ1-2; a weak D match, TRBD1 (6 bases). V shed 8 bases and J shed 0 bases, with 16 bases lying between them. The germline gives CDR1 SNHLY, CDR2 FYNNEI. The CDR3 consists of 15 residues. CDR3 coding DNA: TGTGCCAGCGAACGGGAGACAGGAGCTAACTATGGCTACACCTTC. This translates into CASERETGANYGYTF.

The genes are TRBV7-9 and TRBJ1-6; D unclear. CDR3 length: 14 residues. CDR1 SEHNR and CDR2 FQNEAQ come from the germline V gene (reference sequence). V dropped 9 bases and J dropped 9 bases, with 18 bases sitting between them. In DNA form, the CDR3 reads TGTGCCAGTCAACCCGGAGATTATGGTTCACCCCTCCACTTT. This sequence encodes CASQPGDYGSPLHF.

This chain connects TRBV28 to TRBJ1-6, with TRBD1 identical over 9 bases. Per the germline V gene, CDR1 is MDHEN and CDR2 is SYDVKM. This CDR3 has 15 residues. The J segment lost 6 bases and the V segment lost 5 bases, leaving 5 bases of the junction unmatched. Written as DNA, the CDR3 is TGTGCCAGCAGTAACAGGGGGCTCGGTAATTCACCCCTCCACTTT. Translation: CASSNRGLGNSPLHF.

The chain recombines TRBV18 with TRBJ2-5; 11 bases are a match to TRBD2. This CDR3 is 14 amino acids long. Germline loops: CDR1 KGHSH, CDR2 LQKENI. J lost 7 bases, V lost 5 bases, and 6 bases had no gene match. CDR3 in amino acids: CASSSTSGRGTQYF. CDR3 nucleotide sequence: TGTGCCAGCTCATCTACTAGCGGGAGAGGGACCCAGTACTTC.

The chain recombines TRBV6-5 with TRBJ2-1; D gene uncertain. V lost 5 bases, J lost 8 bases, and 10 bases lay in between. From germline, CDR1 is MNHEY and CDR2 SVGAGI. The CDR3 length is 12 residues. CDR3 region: CASSRERHEQFF. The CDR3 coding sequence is TGTGCCAGCAGTAGAGAGCGTCATGAGCAGTTCTTC.

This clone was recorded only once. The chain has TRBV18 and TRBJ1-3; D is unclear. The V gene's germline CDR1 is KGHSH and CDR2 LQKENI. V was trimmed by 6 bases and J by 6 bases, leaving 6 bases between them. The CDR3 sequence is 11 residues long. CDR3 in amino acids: CASSGKNTIYF. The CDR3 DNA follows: TGTGCCAGCTCGGGAAAAAACACCATATATTTT.

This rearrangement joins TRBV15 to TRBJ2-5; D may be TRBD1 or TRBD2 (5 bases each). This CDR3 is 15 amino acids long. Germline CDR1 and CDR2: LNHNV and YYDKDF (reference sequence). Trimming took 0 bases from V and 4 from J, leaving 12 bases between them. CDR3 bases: TGTGCCACCAGCAGAGATAGGTCAGGGAGAGAGACCCAGTACTTC. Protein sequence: CATSRDRSGRETQYF.

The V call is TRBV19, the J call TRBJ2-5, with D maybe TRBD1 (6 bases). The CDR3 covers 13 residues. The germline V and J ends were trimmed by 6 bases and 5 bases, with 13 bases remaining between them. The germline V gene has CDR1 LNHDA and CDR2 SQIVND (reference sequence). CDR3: CASRTQGLETQYF. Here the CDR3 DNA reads TGTGCCAGTAGAACGCAGGGGCTTGAGACCCAGTACTTC.